One sample yielded the 21 T cell receptor beta chains listed below, sequenced in a study of T-cell memory formation after mild COVID-19. TCRdb reprocessed the 5' RACE reads with MiXCR, giving one entry per CDR3 protein. The sample yields a few hundred thousand distinct CDR3 sequences, approximately 14% seen once. The specimen was PBMCs or a T cell subset sorted from them (not recorded which). These TCRs come from a man aged 18-30 years who had mild COVID-19 (a few samples of this study predate the infection). Cell type and time point are not known.

At least ten counts were recorded for this clonotype. This sequence joins TRBV7-2 and TRBJ2-5, with 12 bases fitting TRBD2. From germline, CDR1 is SGHTA and CDR2 FQGNSA. The CDR3 has 15 residues. The V and J ends lost 3 bases and 2 bases, in that order; junction bases with no gene match: 1. CDR3 region: CASSFGLAGQETQYF. As DNA, the CDR3 is TGTGCCAGCAGCTTCGGACTAGCGGGGCAAGAGACCCAGTACTTC. Full variable domain (missing parts from reference TRBV7-2 and TRBJ2-5): GAGVSQSPSNKVTEKGKDVELRCDPISGHTALYWYRQSLGQGLEFLIYFQGNSAPDKSGLPSDRFSAERTGGSVSTLTIQRTQQEDSAVYLCASSFGLAGQETQYFGPGTRLLVL.

This clonotype was recorded many times. This chain connects TRBV7-9 to TRBJ2-4; no clear D gene. The V end lost 4 bases, the J end lost 4 bases, and 14 bases lay between the germline ends. CDR1 and CDR2 from the germline V gene are SEHNR and FQNEAQ (reference sequence). This CDR3 region has 15 residues. CDR3: CASSYRRLGKNIQYF. Here the CDR3 DNA reads TGTGCCAGCAGCTACCGGCGATTGGGGAAAAACATTCAGTACTTC. Combining the CDR3 with reference TRBV7-9 and TRBJ2-4 gives the whole variable domain DTGVSQNPRHKITKRGQNVTFRCDPISEHNRLYWYRQTLGQGPEFLTYFQNEAQLEKSRLLSDRFSAERPKGSFSTLEIQRTEQGDSAMYLCASSYRRLGKNIQYFGAGTRLSVL.

V gene TRBV5-1 combines with J gene TRBJ1-6, with TRBD1 as a possible D gene (6 bases). V lost 3 bases and J lost 10, with 17 bases in between. The CDR3 is 15 residues long. Germline assignment: CDR1 SGHRS and CDR2 YFSETQ. The CDR3 sequence: CASSYAGEGRSPLHF. The CDR3 DNA follows: TGCGCCAGCAGCTACGCAGGGGAGGGTCGGTCACCCCTCCACTTT.

This clonotype was found many times. V gene TRBV7-2 combines with J gene TRBJ2-5, with TRBD2 matching 8 bases. The CDR3 contains 14 residues. V was clipped by 5 bases and J by 1 base; unmatched bases: 3. The germline gives CDR1 SGHTA, CDR2 FQGNSA. Here the CDR3 DNA reads TGTGCCAGCAGCCTTAGCGGGACCCAAGAGACCCAGTACTTC. Its translation: CASSLSGTQETQYF.

This chain joins TRBV5-1 and TRBJ1-6, with a possible D match to TRBD1 (6 bases). Trimming removed 4 bases at V and 10 bases at J, with 15 bases between. The CDR3 totals 14 residues. Germline lookup yields CDR1 SGHRS and CDR2 YFSETQ. The CDR3 bases are TGCGCCAGCAGCCCCGGGGGGGGCGTATCACCCCTCCACTTT. It specifies CASSPGGGVSPLHF.

This clonotype was seen a few times. The chain carries TRBV6-2 or TRBV6-3 and TRBJ1-1, with 9 bases that match TRBD1. CDR3 length equals 15 residues. Losses at the gene ends were 5 bases for V and 2 bases for J; bases not matched to a gene: 6. CDR1 and CDR2 (germline): MNHEY, SVGEGT. The CDR3 coding sequence is TGTGCCAGCAGTCAAGACAGGGGGTTTAACACTGAAGCTTTCTTT. This sequence encodes CASSQDRGFNTEAFF.

A few counts support this clonotype. V usage is TRBV6-2 or TRBV6-3 and J usage is TRBJ1-5; TRBD1 is a possible D gene (5 bases). V lost 6 bases, J lost 6 bases, and 15 bases lay in between. The CDR3 length is 14 residues. CDR1 and CDR2 (germline): MNHEY, SVGEGT. In nucleotides, the CDR3 is TGTGCCAGCAGAAAGGGGCAGAGGGGTCAGCCCCAGCATTTT. It specifies CASRKGQRGQPQHF.

V is TRBV4-1 and J is TRBJ2-1; D call uncertain. V was trimmed by 1 base and J by 10 bases, leaving 14 bases between them. CDR1 MGHRA and CDR2 YSYEKL come from the germline V gene. The CDR3 sequence is 14 residues long. The CDR3 reads CASSQVWVNSEQFF. DNA for the CDR3: TGCGCCAGCAGCCAAGTATGGGTCAACTCGGAGCAGTTCTTC.

This clonotype was seen at least ten times. The chain carries TRBV7-2 and TRBJ2-3, with 8 bases identical to TRBD2. Germline lookup yields CDR1 SGHTA and CDR2 FQGNSA. V dropped 5 bases and J dropped 11; count of bases not matched to a gene: 12. The CDR3 loop spans 14 amino acids. As DNA, the CDR3 is TGTGCCAGCAGCCCCGGACTAGCCCAACCACTGCAGTATTTT. Residues: CASSPGLAQPLQYF.

This clonotype was found a few times. The chain joins TRBV6-6 to TRBJ1-5, with 10 bases matching TRBD1. CDR3 length: 15 amino acids. With 6 bases clipped from V and 5 bases from J, the junction kept 7 bases outside the gene matches. Germline V gives CDR1 MNHNY, CDR2 SVGAGI (reference sequence). CDR3 residues: CASSPGQGGDQPQHF. The CDR3 region has the DNA TGTGCCAGCAGCCCCGGACAGGGGGGAGATCAGCCCCAGCATTTT.

This clonotype was picked up a small number of times. The genes are TRBV18 and TRBJ2-5, with TRBD1 as a possible D gene (5 bases). V gave up 6 bases and J gave up 0 bases, with 14 bases separating them. The CDR3 consists of 15 residues. In germline, CDR1 is KGHSH, CDR2 LQKENI. The CDR3 is CASSPGWTDQETQYF. Written as DNA, the CDR3 is TGTGCCAGCTCTCCAGGGTGGACGGACCAAGAGACCCAGTACTTC.

This clonotype was seen only a few times. J is TRBJ1-1 and V is TRBV12-3 or TRBV12-4; D possibly corresponds to TRBD1 (5 bases). This CDR3 spans 13 amino acids. Between the trimmed V and J ends, which lost 6 bases and 1 base, there was a span of 9 bases. CDR3 protein: CASRPQGNTEAFF. CDR3 DNA sequence: TGTGCCAGCAGACCGCAGGGGAACACTGAAGCTTTCTTT.

This clonotype occurred a few times. V is TRBV20-1 and J is TRBJ2-5; a possible D gene is TRBD1 (5 bases). The ends were cut back, 0 bases at V and 2 bases at J, with 10 bases in the middle. This CDR3 has 14 residues. Germline V CDR1 and CDR2: DFQATT, SNEGSKA (reference sequence). The CDR3 reads CSARDRGRQETQYF. The CDR3 nucleotides are TGCAGTGCTAGAGATAGGGGAAGACAAGAGACCCAGTACTTC.

The V and J genes are TRBV6-5 and TRBJ1-1; D is undetermined. Trimming took off 2 bases at V and 4 bases at J, with 14 bases between the two ends. CDR1 is MNHEY, CDR2 SVGAGI, per germline. The CDR3 runs to 15 residues. CDR3 nucleotide sequence: TGTGCCAGCAGTTACCAGTCTGCACAGCGCACTGAAGCTTTCTTT. This gives the protein CASSYQSAQRTEAFF.

This clonotype was seen only once. The genes are TRBV7-3 and TRBJ1-2; D is ambiguous. V shed 0 bases and J shed 4 bases, with 9 bases lying between them. Germline values: CDR1 SGHTA, CDR2 FQGTGA. The CDR3 extends over 14 amino acids. CDR3 bases: TGTGCCAGCAGCTTAACAGGGTTTGGCTATGGCTACACCTTC. As protein: CASSLTGFGYGYTF.

A few counts support this clonotype. The chain combines TRBV6-5 with TRBJ1-1; no clear D gene. Trimming pared 5 bases from V and 2 bases from J, leaving 9 bases between. The CDR3 loop spans 13 amino acids. Germline assignment: CDR1 MNHEY and CDR2 SVGAGI. In DNA form, the CDR3 reads TGTGCCAGCAGTCACCGATCAAACACTGAAGCTTTCTTT. Residues: CASSHRSNTEAFF.

This clonotype was observed a few times. The chain is built from TRBV24-1 and TRBJ1-1; D remains ambiguous. CDR1 is KGHDR and CDR2 is SFDVKD in the germline V gene. Between the trimmed V and J ends, which lost 4 bases and 4 bases, there was a span of 9 bases. This CDR3 region has 13 residues. The CDR3 here is CATSDRKSTEAFF. The CDR3 DNA reads TGTGCCACCAGTGACCGAAAGAGCACTGAAGCTTTCTTT.

This clonotype occurred many times. The V and J genes are TRBV2 and TRBJ2-3; D is perhaps TRBD1 or TRBD2 (5 bases each). Trimming shortened V by 3 bases and J by 3 bases, and 7 bases separated the two germline ends. Germline V gene sequence: CDR1 SNHLY, CDR2 FYNNEI. The CDR3 loop spans 13 amino acids. CDR3 nucleotides: TGTGCCAGCAGTGATGGGGGTACAGATACGCAGTATTTT. It encodes CASSDGGTDTQYF. Full variable domain (outside the CDR3, taken from reference TRBV2 and TRBJ2-3): EPEVTQTPSHQVTQMGQEVILRCVPISNHLYFYWYRQILGQKVEFLVSFYNNEISEKSEIFDDQFSVERPDGSNFTLKIRSTKLEDSAMYFCASSDGGTDTQYFGPGTRLTVL.

The gene calls are TRBV4-3 and TRBJ1-6, with 11 bases aligning to TRBD1. Trimming removed 0 bases from V and 9 bases from J; junction bases left unmatched: 4. The CDR3 is 16 residues long. CDR1 is LGHNA, CDR2 YSLEER, per germline. The CDR3 reads CASSQDPGQGGSPLHF. The CDR3 coding sequence is TGCGCCAGCAGCCAAGATCCGGGACAGGGGGGTTCACCCCTCCACTTT.

The table lists this clonotype with a few counts. The chain is built from TRBV12-3 or TRBV12-4 and TRBJ2-1; the D is unclear. V shed 5 bases and J shed 8 bases, with 10 bases lying between them. CDR3 length: 12 residues. CDR3 protein: CASSEKPYEQFF. Written as DNA, the CDR3 is TGTGCCAGCAGTGAAAAACCCTATGAGCAGTTCTTC.

The rearrangement joins TRBV6-5 to TRBJ1-2; a weak D match, TRBD1 (5 bases). V lost 0 bases, J lost 2 bases, and 7 bases lay in between. Germline assignment: CDR1 MNHEY and CDR2 SVGAGI. The CDR3 loop spans 14 amino acids. The CDR3 DNA is TGTGCCAGCAGTTACTCGGACACCAACTATGGCTACACCTTC. Amino acids: CASSYSDTNYGYTF.